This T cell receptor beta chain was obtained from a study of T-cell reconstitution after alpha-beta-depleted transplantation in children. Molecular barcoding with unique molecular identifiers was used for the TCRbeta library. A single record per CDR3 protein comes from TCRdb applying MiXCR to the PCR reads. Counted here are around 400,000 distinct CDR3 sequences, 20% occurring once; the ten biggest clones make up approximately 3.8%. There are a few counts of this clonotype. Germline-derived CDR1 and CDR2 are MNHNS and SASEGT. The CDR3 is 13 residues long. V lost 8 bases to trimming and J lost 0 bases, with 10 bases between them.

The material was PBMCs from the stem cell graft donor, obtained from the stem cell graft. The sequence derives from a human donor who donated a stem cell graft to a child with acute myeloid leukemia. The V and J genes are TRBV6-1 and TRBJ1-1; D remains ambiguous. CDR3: CASAEAMNTEAFF. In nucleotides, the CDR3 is TGTGCCAGCGCCGAAGCAATGAACACTGAAGCTTTCTTT.